These T cell receptor beta chains were read from a single sample in a study of regulatory T cells in long-lasting Graves disease. Using its own MiXCR run on the multiplex PCR reads, TCRdb lists one record per CDR3 protein. The sample has a few hundred thousand distinct CDR3 sequences; 21% are singletons. The sample in question was peripheral blood mononuclear cells (PBMCs), obtained when the disease was refractory, from a patient treated with antithyroid drugs. The source of these receptors is a female donor with Graves disease. CDR3s include the opening cysteine and the closing phenylalanine or tryptophan. A clone size is listed for some rows: how often the clone was seen (once, few, many), or a class if it is expanded.

J gene,V gene,clone size,CDR3 protein
TRBJ2-5,TRBV4-1,NA,CASSQGSSGRASETQYF
TRBJ1-1,TRBV12-3/TRBV12-4,many,CASSLSQANTEAFF
TRBJ1-5,TRBV6-2/TRBV6-3,many,CASSDPDRDSNQPQHF
TRBJ2-1,TRBV5-1,many,CASKAGGENNEQFF
TRBJ2-7,TRBV12-3/TRBV12-4,many,CASSFGSRTISEQYF
TRBJ1-1,TRBV30,many,CAWTPASWVGEAFF
TRBJ2-1,TRBV6-9,NA,CASSYSDHYNEQFF
TRBJ1-1,TRBV3-1,many,CASSPRVGAGTEAFF
TRBJ1-6,TRBV3-1,NA,CASSLRESSYNSPLHF
TRBJ2-7,TRBV18,NA,CASSPDSGWTYEQYF
TRBJ2-6,TRBV5-1,few,CASSLVGRSSGANVLTF
TRBJ1-1,TRBV30,NA,CAWSGVQAVNTEAFF
TRBJ2-7,TRBV12-3/TRBV12-4,few,CASSLIIALNEQYF
TRBJ2-5,TRBV6-5,few,CASSYGLAEETQYF
TRBJ2-2,TRBV20-1,NA,CSATTGANTGELFF
TRBJ2-2,TRBV6-1,NA,CASTLWGMGGELFF
TRBJ1-1,TRBV12-3/TRBV12-4,many,CASSLALSPTGRTEAFF
TRBJ2-6,TRBV30,few,CAWSGANVLTF
TRBJ2-7,TRBV30,many,CAWSAPDSYEQYF
TRBJ2-7,TRBV18,few,CASSPGTGPSEQYF
TRBJ2-7,TRBV20-1,few,CSARGNPAYEQYF
TRBJ1-1,TRBV18,NA,CASSPEMNTEAFF
TRBJ1-5,TRBV6-9,many,CASSYLPPGGLLHSNQPQHF
TRBJ1-1,TRBV2,many,CASNVEHGNTEAFF
TRBJ2-5,TRBV12-3/TRBV12-4,many,CASSFALRDRPETQYF
TRBJ2-3,TRBV15,NA,CATSRTLDRTDTQYF
TRBJ1-1,TRBV6-2/TRBV6-3,few,CASSYGGNTEASF